This T cell receptor beta chain was identified in a study of blood T cell repertoires in COVID-19. Study in general: Whether acute or convalescent, the COVID-19 samples came from the United States, Italy and Spain. T cells, B-cell-depleted T cells, or PBMCs supplied cDNA or gDNA.

The CDR3 sequence is 15 residues long. V was trimmed by 1 base and J by 5 bases, leaving 9 bases between them. Per germline, CDR1 LGHNA and CDR2 YSLEER. This clone has only a few counts. In the study's own analysis: It was from reference gene primer amplification that nucleated cell counts were estimated. Profiling relied on immunoSEQ multiplex PCR, and the TCRdb table lists in-frame clones only, not all of them. Clone size and the V and J calls come from that table; the DNA yielded D and trimming. The sample records 150,000 to 200,000 clones, 89% being singletons. This clonotype was obtained from a man between 18 and 29 years old who had recovered from COVID-19. The chain uses TRBV4-3 and TRBJ1-6; no reliable D call. Input material: peripheral blood. Here the CDR3 reads CASSQVLGNNSPLHF. For the CDR3, the DNA is TGCGCCAGCAGCCAAGTCCTCGGGAATAATTCACCCCTCCACTTT.